Listed here are 13 T cell receptor beta chains from one sample, sequenced in a study of regulatory T cells in long-lasting Graves disease. The time point: persistent/refractory GD, antithyroid drugs over 5 years with positive TRAb. Following extraction of RNA from PBMCs, that RNA was used to make the TCR library. According to the study, TCR beta libraries were built with iRepertoire HTBI primers and CDR3-region Arm-PCR. One entry per CDR3 protein results from TCRdb running MiXCR on the multiplex PCR reads. Among fewer than 400,000 distinct CDR3 sequences, about a fifth were seen once, and the ten largest hold more than 20%. Sequenced here: peripheral blood mononuclear cells (PBMCs), sampled when the disease was refractory, from a patient treated with antithyroid drugs. Receptors were obtained from a female donor with Graves disease.

This clonotype has at least ten counts. The rearrangement links TRBV6-5 to TRBJ2-7; D unclear. The V gene's germline CDR1 is MNHEY and CDR2 SVGAGI. The CDR3 loop spans 15 amino acids. The V end lost 2 bases, the J end lost 0 bases, and 11 bases lay between the germline ends. CDR3 amino acids: CASSYRGFSSYEQYF. The CDR3 nucleotides read TGTGCCAGCAGTTACCGTGGATTTAGCTCCTACGAGCAGTACTTC.

This chain links TRBV18 with TRBJ2-7, with 13 bases identical to TRBD2. The CDR3 has 12 amino acids. V lost 8 bases and J lost 6; bases outside the gene matches: 1. Germline V gene lookup returns CDR1 KGHSH and CDR2 LQKENI. For the CDR3, the DNA is TGTGCCAGCGGGACTAGCGGGACCGAGCAGTACTTC. Protein product: CASGTSGTEQYF.

Here the CDR3 DNA reads TGTGCCAGCTCACCACTCCCCCCGAGGAAGCAAGAGACCCAGTACTTC. Amino acid sequence: CASSPLPPRKQETQYF. This chain joins TRBV18 and TRBJ2-5; D remains unclear. This CDR3 has 16 amino acids. The germline CDR1 and CDR2 sequences are KGHSH and LQKENI. The V end lost 1 base, the J end lost 2 bases, and 14 bases lay between the germline ends.

Comments on this clonotype: A single base separates this from a much larger clone, so it may be a read error. CDR3 sequence: CANSVDLNIQYF. DNA of the CDR3: TGTGCCAACAGCGTCGATCTAAACATTCAGTACTTC. This chain connects TRBV13 to TRBJ2-4, with D unclear. Germline values: CDR1 PRHDT, CDR2 FYEKMQ (reference sequence). The CDR3 totals 12 residues.

This clonotype was counted a few times. The V gene is TRBV25-1, the J gene TRBJ1-2, with D possibly matching TRBD1 (6 bases). There are 15 residues in the CDR3. Trimming removed 4 bases from V and 2 bases from J, with 14 bases in between. Germline CDR1 reads MGHDK; CDR2 reads SYGVNS. The CDR3 region is CASSGQAKLNYGYTF. The CDR3 DNA is TGTGCCAGCAGTGGACAGGCGAAACTCAACTATGGCTACACCTTC.

The gene calls are TRBV4-3 and TRBJ2-5; D is ambiguous. V lost 0 bases and J 4 bases, leaving 12 bases between the germline ends. This CDR3 is built from 15 residues. The germline V gene encodes CDR1 LGHNA and CDR2 YSLEER. The CDR3 DNA is TGCGCCAGCAGCCAAGAACTCGCGATTAGAGAGACCCAGTACTTC. Protein product: CASSQELAIRETQYF.

This chain connects TRBV5-5 to TRBJ2-2, with TRBD2 identical over 8 bases. Germline assignment: CDR1 SGHKS and CDR2 YYEKEE (reference sequence). The ends lost 0 bases at V and 6 bases at J; junction bases unmatched: 7. The CDR3 extends over 16 amino acids. The CDR3 bases are TGTGCCAGCAGCTTGGGTCGACTAGCGTTGTCCGGGGAGCTGTTTTTT. Protein sequence: CASSLGRLALSGELFF. Supplemented by reference TRBV5-5 and TRBJ2-2, the full variable domain reads DAGVTQSPTHLIKTRGQQVTLRCSPISGHKSVSWYQQVLGQGPQFIFQYYEKEERGRGNFPDRFSARQFPNYSSELNVNALLLGDSALYLCASSLGRLALSGELFFGEGSRLTVL.

Ten or more counts support this clonotype. This sequence joins TRBV12-3 or TRBV12-4 and TRBJ1-1, with D maybe TRBD1 (5 bases). This CDR3 has 12 residues. Trimming took 5 bases from V and 7 from J, leaving 11 bases between them. This chain's CDR3 is CASSRPDSEAFF. The CDR3 coding sequence is TGTGCCAGCAGTCGACCCGACAGTGAAGCTTTCTTT.

This clonotype was seen many times. The chain has TRBV30 and TRBJ1-2, with 9 nucleotides matching TRBD1. V dropped 4 bases and J dropped 6; count of bases not matched to a gene: 12. CDR3 size: 15 residues. CDR1 is GTSNPN, CDR2 SVGIG, per germline (reference sequence). CDR3 in DNA: TGTGCCTGGATTACCGGGACAGGGACGAAAAATGGCTACACCTTC. This encodes CAWITGTGTKNGYTF.

This chain uses TRBV7-2 with TRBJ2-5; 10 bases fit TRBD2. After removal of 0 bases from V and 4 bases from J, the junction contained 17 bases not matched to a gene. Germline V gene lookup returns CDR1 SGHTA and CDR2 FQGNSA. This CDR3 has 20 residues. CDR3 nucleotide sequence: TGTGCCAGCAGCTTAGCCCCGAGGCTAGCGGGAGTCCGACCCCCAGAGACCCAGTACTTC. Translation gives CASSLAPRLAGVRPPETQYF.

The chain couples TRBV7-2 to TRBJ1-1, with D possibly matching TRBD1 (6 bases). Deletions cut 2 bases from V and 8 bases from J, with 21 bases between. The CDR3 spans 16 residues. The germline CDR1 and CDR2 sequences are SGHTA and FQGNSA. The CDR3 DNA is TGTGCCAGCAGCTTATTAGGAGGGGGGCGCGTTATAGAAGCTTTCTTT. Its protein product is CASSLLGGGRVIEAFF.

This clonotype was seen repeatedly, ten times or more. V is TRBV6-2 or TRBV6-3 and J is TRBJ1-5; D remains unclear. Germline assignment: CDR1 MNHEY and CDR2 SVGEGT. This CDR3 contains 15 residues. V was shortened by 0 bases and J by 3 bases, with 9 bases between the two germline ends. The CDR3 spells CASSYSVGSNQPQHF. The CDR3 nucleotides read TGTGCCAGCAGTTACTCGGTGGGGTCCAATCAGCCCCAGCATTTT.

This clonotype was seen at least ten times. V usage is TRBV6-1 and J usage is TRBJ2-5; no definite D call. The CDR3 loop spans 15 amino acids. V was trimmed by 0 bases and J by 0 bases, leaving 8 bases between them. Germline V gene data show CDR1 as MNHNS and CDR2 as SASEGT. The CDR3 spells CASSEALVYQETQYF. The CDR3 DNA reads as TGTGCCAGCAGTGAAGCGCTAGTTTACCAAGAGACCCAGTACTTC.